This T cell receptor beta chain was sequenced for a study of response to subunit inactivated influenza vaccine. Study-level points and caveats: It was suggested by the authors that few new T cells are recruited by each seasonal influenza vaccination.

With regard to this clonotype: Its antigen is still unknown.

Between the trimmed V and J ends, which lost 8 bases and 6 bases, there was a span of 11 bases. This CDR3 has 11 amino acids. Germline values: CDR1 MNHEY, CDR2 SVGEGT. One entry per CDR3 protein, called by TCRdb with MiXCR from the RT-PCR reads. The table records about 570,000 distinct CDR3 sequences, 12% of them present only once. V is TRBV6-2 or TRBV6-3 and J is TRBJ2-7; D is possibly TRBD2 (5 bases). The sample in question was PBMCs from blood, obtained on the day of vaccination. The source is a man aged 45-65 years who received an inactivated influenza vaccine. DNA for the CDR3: TGTGCCAGCGCCGGACGGGGCGAGCAGTACTTC. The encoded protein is CASAGRGEQYF.